A single sample is the source of the 19 T cell receptor beta chains below, sequenced in a study of identical twins (dated by TCRdb to 2016 to 2018). Library preparation employed 5' RACE. The data were produced on an Illumina HiSeq 2000. TCRdb reran the public reads through fastp at Q25 and MiXCR, keeping productive beta chains. CDR3 protein duplicates are merged, each entry listing the most common genes and DNA. This sample gives hundreds of thousands of distinct CDR3 sequences in total; approximately 18% of them show up just once. The ten largest clonotypes hold around 13% of the sample. The data also belong to a second study, concerning T cells expressing NK-cell markers.

Sequenced sample: PBMCs. These receptors were collected from a woman younger than 30 in good health.

The chain combines TRBV5-1 with TRBJ2-6; 10 bases align to TRBD1. The CDR3 has 14 amino acids. The V gene's germline CDR1 is SGHRS and CDR2 YFSETQ. The V gene end was trimmed by 7 bases and the J gene end by 2 bases; junction bases not matched to a gene: 0. The CDR3 region is CASGQGAGANVLTF. Here the CDR3 DNA reads TGCGCCAGCGGACAGGGGGCTGGGGCCAACGTCCTGACTTTC.

This chain connects TRBV9 to TRBJ2-1; D gene uncertain. CDR1 and CDR2 from the germline V gene are SGDLS and YYNGEE. This CDR3 has 17 amino acids. Trimming pared 0 bases from V and 3 bases from J, leaving 16 bases between. The CDR3 DNA reads TGTGCCAGCAGCGTAGCTACGGAGCGAAACCTCTACAATGAGCAGTTCTTC. Its protein product is CASSVATERNLYNEQFF.

This chain links TRBV2 with TRBJ2-1, with 14 bases matching TRBD2. Germline V gene data show CDR1 as SNHLY and CDR2 as FYNNEI. The trim removed 6 bases at V and 0 bases at J, leaving 10 bases unmatched. The CDR3 is 19 residues long. The DNA of the CDR3 is TGTGCCAGCAGCCAAGGACTAGCGGGGGGTCCCAGCTCCTACAATGAGCAGTTCTTC. Its translation is CASSQGLAGGPSSYNEQFF.

The gene calls are TRBV20-1 and TRBJ2-5; 8 bases fit TRBD2. Germline lookup yields CDR1 DFQATT and CDR2 SNEGSKA (reference sequence). This CDR3 is built from 13 residues. The ends lost 6 bases at V and 2 bases at J; junction bases unmatched: 5. CDR3: CSAGAGDQETQYF. In DNA, the CDR3 is TGCAGTGCCGGAGCGGGGGATCAAGAGACCCAGTACTTC.

V and J are TRBV29-1 and TRBJ2-7; the match to TRBD1 covers 9 bases. The length of the CDR3 is 14 residues. The junction had 8 bases not matched to a gene; V was cut back by 3 bases and J by 5 bases. The germline CDR1 and CDR2 sequences are SQVTM and ANQGSEA. CDR3 DNA sequence: TGCAGCGTTGAGGGTGGTGACAGGGGGGACGAGCAGTACTTC. Its protein product is CSVEGGDRGDEQYF.

This clonotype has a handful of counts. This chain uses TRBV6-2 or TRBV6-3 with TRBJ2-7; D is possibly TRBD1 or TRBD2 (7 bases each). V dropped 0 bases and J dropped 3 bases, with 15 bases sitting between them. Germline values: CDR1 MNHEY, CDR2 SVGEGT. The CDR3 is made up of 16 amino acids. This CDR3 is CASSYSPAGQIYEQYF. The CDR3, as DNA: TGTGCCAGCAGTTACTCCCCAGCGGGACAGATCTACGAGCAGTACTTC.

A few counts support this clonotype. The V call is TRBV6-1, the J call TRBJ2-7; the match to TRBD1 covers 7 bases. Germline CDR1 reads MNHNS; CDR2 reads SASEGT. The CDR3 consists of 13 residues. V lost 6 bases, J lost 3 bases, and 5 bases stayed unmatched. Here the CDR3 DNA reads TGTGCCAGCAGAGGGGACAGAAACTACGAGCAGTACTTC. This gives the protein CASRGDRNYEQYF.

The chain employs TRBV5-5 and TRBJ2-1; 7 bases are a match to TRBD2. V gave up 2 bases and J gave up 6 bases; unmatched junction bases: 5. Germline CDR1 reads SGHKS; CDR2 reads YYEKEE (reference sequence). The CDR3 sequence is 14 residues long. The CDR3 nucleotides are TGTGCCAGCAGCTTTGGGGGGGGATGCAATGAGCAGTTCTTC. It codes for CASSFGGGCNEQFF.

The rearrangement joins TRBV12-3 or TRBV12-4 to TRBJ2-7; TRBD1 is a possible D gene (6 bases). This CDR3 has 14 residues. Trimming shortened V by 1 base and J by 9 bases, and 16 bases separated the two germline ends. The CDR3 bases are TGTGCCAGCAGTTTAGAGGGACATTACGAAGGGCAGTACTTC. Its translation is CASSLEGHYEGQYF.

The V gene is TRBV20-1, the J gene TRBJ2-7; 11 positions match TRBD1. This CDR3 is built from 15 residues. V was pared by 5 bases and J by 2 bases, with 8 bases of the junction left unmatched. Looked up from germline, CDR1 is DFQATT and CDR2 is SNEGSKA (reference sequence). This CDR3 is CSAGSGQGGPYEQYF. Here the CDR3 DNA reads TGCAGTGCTGGATCGGGACAGGGGGGACCCTACGAGCAGTACTTC.

The rearrangement joins TRBV20-1 to TRBJ2-7; 9 positions agree with TRBD1. Trimming removed 5 bases from V and 4 bases from J; junction bases left unmatched: 9. Per the germline V gene, CDR1 is DFQATT and CDR2 is SNEGSKA (reference sequence). The CDR3 extends over 14 amino acids. The CDR3: CSAAPGQGMYEQYF. CDR3 in DNA: TGCAGTGCTGCCCCGGGACAGGGAATGTACGAGCAGTACTTC.

The CDR3 DNA reads TGTGCCACCAATACCGGGGCAACTAATGAAAAACTGTTTTTT. It specifies CATNTGATNEKLFF. V and J are TRBV7-3 and TRBJ1-4; D remains ambiguous. Trimming removed 10 bases from V and 0 bases from J, with 12 bases in between. Germline CDR1 is SGHTA and CDR2 is FQGTGA. CDR3 length: 14 amino acids.

This clonotype was observed a few times. This sequence joins TRBV20-1 and TRBJ2-2; D uncertain. Trimming cost V 2 bases and J 3 bases, with 4 bases left between them. This CDR3 region has 12 residues. Germline CDR1 and CDR2: DFQATT and SNEGSKA (reference sequence). The CDR3: CSARIYTGELFF. The CDR3 nucleotides are TGCAGTGCTAGAATTTACACCGGGGAGCTGTTTTTT.

This chain uses TRBV10-3 with TRBJ1-6; 9 bases are shared with TRBD1. The CDR3 has 14 residues. In germline, CDR1 is ENHRY, CDR2 SYGVKD. V shed 4 bases, J shed 7 bases, and the junction held 2 bases outside the gene matches. The chain's CDR3 is CAISGDRENSPLHF. CDR3 DNA sequence: TGTGCCATCAGTGGGGACAGGGAAAATTCACCCCTCCACTTT.

Only a few counts were recorded for this clonotype. The chain joins TRBV29-1 to TRBJ2-6; D is uncertain. V was shortened by 0 bases and J by 2 bases, with 5 bases between the two germline ends. Germline CDR1 is SQVTM and CDR2 is ANQGSEA. There are 14 residues in the CDR3. CDR3 sequence (DNA): TGCAGCGTTGAAGATCCCCCTGGGGCCAACGTCCTGACTTTC. As protein: CSVEDPPGANVLTF.

CDR3 in amino acids: CASSQVGGAYADTQYF. Here the CDR3 DNA reads TGTGCCAGCAGCCAAGTTGGGGGGGCCTACGCAGATACGCAGTATTTT. V is TRBV3-1 and J is TRBJ2-3; tentatively, D is TRBD2 (7 bases). This CDR3 spans 16 amino acids. V lost 1 base and J 4 bases, leaving 15 bases between the germline ends. The germline V gene has CDR1 LGHDT and CDR2 YNNKEL (reference sequence).

This clonotype occurred a few times. The gene calls are TRBV3-1 and TRBJ1-4; TRBD1 aligns across 8 bases. This CDR3 has 15 residues. Germline V gene data show CDR1 as LGHDT and CDR2 as YNNKEL (reference sequence). J was trimmed by 0 bases and V by 4 bases; bases with no gene match: 1. CDR3 sequence reads: CASSPTGATNEKLFF. In DNA form, the CDR3 reads TGTGCCAGCAGCCCGACAGGGGCAACTAATGAAAAACTGTTTTTT.

The gene calls are TRBV7-2 and TRBJ2-7; 13 bases agree with TRBD2. Germline V lookup: CDR1 SGHTA, CDR2 FQGNSA. The CDR3 loop spans 14 amino acids. V shed 10 bases and J 7 bases; nucleotides not matched to a gene: 10. This CDR3 reads CANRGLAGAREQYF. In nucleotides, the CDR3 is TGTGCCAACCGAGGACTAGCGGGAGCTCGTGAGCAGTACTTC.

The genes are TRBV20-1 and TRBJ2-2; D assignment may be TRBD1 or TRBD2 (5 bases each). This CDR3 has 16 amino acids. In germline, CDR1 is DFQATT, CDR2 SNEGSKA (reference sequence). V was trimmed by 4 bases and J by 6 bases, leaving 21 bases between them. Here the CDR3 reads CSATSPGIEGAGELFF. CDR3 nucleotide sequence: TGCAGTGCTACAAGTCCGGGGATCGAAGGGGCCGGGGAGCTGTTTTTT.